This T cell receptor (beta chain) was recovered during a study of cytomegalovirus exposure and HLA in healthy donors. As for the study in general: Earlier work reported 117 million unique TCR beta sequences from approximately 180 million T cells. Study conclusions and caveats: Immune exposure data for these donors was limited to CMV serostatus. Certain indistinguishable V segments, among them TRBV6-2 and TRBV6-3, were excluded.

The trim removed 1 base at V and 5 bases at J, leaving 6 bases unmatched. The CDR3 contains 16 residues. Germline V gives CDR1 SGHTA, CDR2 FQGNSA. A multiplex PCR was run with 60 Vbeta primers and 13 Jbeta primers. As handled by the study authors: The authors later counted 70 million to 85 million unique TCR beta chains, about 11 million of them shared. The table came from immunoSEQ multiplex PCR; TCRdb's copy has only in-frame clones and leaves some out. The V and J calls and clone size are taken from that table; D and trimming were inferred from the DNA. Here the sample spans more than 100,000 clones, less than 90% being singletons. About this clone: Its antigen remains unknown.

Source material: PBMCs. The genes are TRBV7-2 and TRBJ2-3; the match to TRBD2 covers 10 bases. The receptor was derived from a man aged 50-60 years in good health and CMV-seronegative. The CDR3 nucleotides read TGTGCCAGCAGCTTAGAGGCTAGCGGGAGCGGAGATACGCAGTATTTT. Translating it yields CASSLEASGSGDTQYF.